Presented here are 13 T cell receptor beta chains from one specimen sequenced in a study of cytomegalovirus exposure and HLA in healthy donors. Primers: 60 Vbeta forward and 13 Jbeta reverse. Sequenced by immunoSEQ multiplex PCR; TCRdb stores in-frame clones only, minus some. This table holds around 150,000 clones, roughly 73% found once. The sequenced sample consisted of PBMCs. The receptors derive from a woman aged 30 to 39 in good health and CMV-seronegative.

The chain links TRBV2 to TRBJ2-1; D is possibly TRBD2 (5 bases). Per germline, CDR1 SNHLY and CDR2 FYNNEI. The CDR3 covers 17 residues. The germline V and J ends were trimmed by 1 base and 0 bases, with 13 bases remaining between them. This CDR3 is CASSEDVVGGSYNEQFF. CDR3 sequence (DNA): TGTGCCAGCAGTGAAGATGTAGTAGGAGGCTCCTACAATGAGCAGTTCTTC.

J is TRBJ2-4 and V is TRBV29-1, with 11 bases identical to TRBD1. The trim removed 8 bases at V and 1 base at J, leaving 13 bases unmatched. The CDR3 loop spans 17 amino acids. Germline V CDR1 and CDR2: SQVTM, ANQGSEA. CDR3 loop: CSFRTGGGWDAKNIQYF. The CDR3 DNA sequence: TGCAGCTTTCGGACAGGGGGCGGGTGGGATGCCAAAAACATTCAGTACTTC. Drawing the rest from reference TRBV29-1 and TRBJ2-4, the complete variable domain is SAVISQKPSRDICQRGTSLTIQCQVDSQVTMMFWYRQQPGQSLTLIATANQGSEATYESGFVIDKFPISRPNLTFSTLTVSNMSPEDSSIYLCSFRTGGGWDAKNIQYFGAGTRLSVL.

The table lists this clone with a count of one. The genes are TRBV15 and TRBJ1-2; D gene ambiguous. Trimming took off 3 bases at V and 3 bases at J, with 14 bases between the two ends. Germline lookup yields CDR1 LNHNV and CDR2 YYDKDF (reference sequence). The length of the CDR3 is 15 residues. The DNA for the CDR3 is TGTGCCACCAGCAGTAAACTTCTTGCGGACTATGGCTACACCTTC. Its protein product is CATSSKLLADYGYTF.

The chain carries TRBV18 and TRBJ1-6, with D perhaps TRBD1 (5 bases). The CDR3 has 15 amino acids. V lost 3 bases, J lost 10 bases, and 16 bases lay in between. Germline V lookup: CDR1 KGHSH, CDR2 LQKENI. The CDR3, as DNA: TGTGCCAGCTCACCGGCAGGGTATGGAAGCTCACCCCTCCACTTT. Protein: CASSPAGYGSSPLHF.

This clone was detected a few times. The chain couples TRBV5-8 to TRBJ2-2; D is unresolved. Trimming removed 0 bases at V and 13 bases at J, with 10 bases between. The CDR3 covers 12 residues. The germline gives CDR1 SGHTS, CDR2 YDEGEE. DNA for the CDR3: TGTGCCAGCAGCTTGGATCCGTTCGGGCTGTTTTTT. Protein sequence: CASSLDPFGLFF.

This clone was counted once. The chain combines TRBV6-5 with TRBJ1-2; 7 bases line up with TRBD1. The CDR3 runs 15 residues. From germline, CDR1 is MNHEY and CDR2 SVGAGI. Trimming removed 7 bases from V and 0 bases from J; junction bases left unmatched: 8. The CDR3 DNA sequence: TGTGCCAGCACTGCATACAGGGGAACTAACTATGGCTACACCTTC. Translated, it gives CASTAYRGTNYGYTF.

This clone was detected once. J is TRBJ2-7 and V is TRBV28; 7 bases match TRBD2. Trimming removed 2 bases from V and 6 bases from J; junction bases left unmatched: 1. The CDR3 has 12 amino acids. The germline V gene encodes CDR1 MDHEN and CDR2 SYDVKM. Here the CDR3 DNA reads TGTGCCAGCAGTTTAGGGAGGGGCGAGCAGTACTTC. Amino acids: CASSLGRGEQYF.

J is TRBJ2-3 and V is TRBV5-1; TRBD1 aligns across 10 bases. CDR3 length: 16 residues. Per germline, CDR1 SGHRS and CDR2 YFSETQ. Trimming took 1 base from V and 6 from J; bases not matched to a gene: 8. CDR3 DNA sequence: TGCGCCAGCAGCTTGCGGGGGACAGGGGAGGGGGATACGCAGTATTTT. Translated: CASSLRGTGEGDTQYF.

DNA for the CDR3: TGTGCCAGCAGCTTCCGACCTAGCGGGGGGGCCTCCGGGGAGCTGTTTTTT. Translating it yields CASSFRPSGGASGELFF. The chain is built from TRBV7-2 and TRBJ2-2; 12 bases line up with TRBD2. CDR1 is SGHTA, CDR2 FQGNSA, per germline. Trimming cost V 3 bases and J 6 bases; bases outside gene matches: 8. The CDR3 has 17 amino acids. The full variable domain, rest sourced from reference TRBV7-2 and TRBJ2-2, is GAGVSQSPSNKVTEKGKDVELRCDPISGHTALYWYRQSLGQGLEFLIYFQGNSAPDKSGLPSDRFSAERTGGSVSTLTIQRTQQEDSAVYLCASSFRPSGGASGELFFGEGSRLTVL.

The chain couples TRBV6-5 to TRBJ1-5, with 7 positions matching TRBD1. The CDR3 totals 15 residues. V lost 5 bases and J lost 1; bases outside the gene matches: 5. Germline lookup yields CDR1 MNHEY and CDR2 SVGAGI. The CDR3: CASSRTGGSNQPQHF. CDR3 sequence (DNA): TGTGCCAGCAGTCGGACAGGCGGCAGCAATCAGCCCCAGCATTTT.

This chain links TRBV19 with TRBJ2-7; possibly TRBD1 for D (6 bases). CDR3 length equals 13 residues. Germline V gene sequence: CDR1 LNHDA, CDR2 SQIVND (reference sequence). Trimming stripped 6 bases from V and 1 base from J, with 10 bases between. This CDR3 reads CASSVGASYEQYF. In DNA form, the CDR3 reads TGTGCCAGTAGCGTGGGGGCTTCCTACGAGCAGTACTTC.

This clone was counted a single time. This chain joins TRBV11-2 and TRBJ1-1; possible D gene TRBD1, 6 bases. From germline, CDR1 is SGHAT and CDR2 FQNNGV. V lost 4 bases, J lost 1 base, and 10 bases lay in between. This CDR3 is built from 14 residues. CDR3: CASSSHRENTEAFF. The CDR3 nucleotides read TGTGCCAGCAGCTCTCACAGGGAGAACACTGAAGCTTTCTTT.

CDR3 bases: TGTGCCCACAAGGGGACAGGGGGTCAAGGCCCACGGGATACGCAGTATTTT. Translation gives CAHKGTGGQGPRDTQYF. This rearrangement joins TRBV30 to TRBJ2-3; TRBD1 matches 11 bases. Germline trimming cut 8 bases from V and 6 bases from J; bases unmatched to any gene: 19. This CDR3 is built from 17 residues. Germline V gene sequence: CDR1 GTSNPN, CDR2 SVGIG (reference sequence).